The 27 T cell receptor beta chains listed next were all sequenced from one sample in a study of CD8+CD57+ T cells in acquired aplastic anemia. Genomic DNA constituted the template upon which TCR beta VDJ and CDR3 profiling was performed. Using its own MiXCR run on the reads, TCRdb lists one record per CDR3 protein. The sample shows 150,000 to 200,000 distinct CDR3 sequences, 40% to 50% of them seen only once. The specimen sequenced was sorted CD4+, CD8+, or CD8+CD57+ T cells (not recorded which) from PBMCs. The receptors stem from a human donor in good health.

In this sample, this clonotype turned up a few times. The genes are TRBV3-1 and TRBJ2-7; 9 nucleotides agree with TRBD1. V dropped 9 bases and J dropped 1; count of bases not matched to a gene: 13. The CDR3 runs to 16 residues. Germline values: CDR1 LGHDT, CDR2 YNNKEL (reference sequence). This CDR3 is CASARDRGKRSYEQYF. The DNA for the CDR3 is TGTGCCAGTGCGAGAGACAGGGGGAAGAGGTCCTACGAGCAGTACTTC.

This clonotype was counted at least ten times. The chain combines TRBV5-1 with TRBJ1-5, with 8 bases that match TRBD1. The CDR3 is 16 residues long. CDR1 is SGHRS and CDR2 is YFSETQ in the germline V gene. V lost 0 bases and J lost 1; bases outside the gene matches: 3. For the CDR3, the DNA is TGCGCCAGCAGCTTGGACGGACAGGGCAGCAATCAGCCCCAGCATTTT. This gives the protein CASSLDGQGSNQPQHF.

This chain uses TRBV18 with TRBJ2-7; TRBD1 agrees at 8 bases. The CDR3 covers 13 residues. Unmatched junction bases numbered 2, after V lost 0 bases and J lost 7 bases. In germline, CDR1 is KGHSH, CDR2 LQKENI. In nucleotides, the CDR3 is TGTGCCAGCTCACCACCGGACAGGGTTGAGCAGTACTTC. Translation gives CASSPPDRVEQYF.

This clonotype was counted many times. This chain uses TRBV6-1 with TRBJ2-7; the D is unclear. Trimming pared 5 bases from V and 2 bases from J, leaving 19 bases between. This CDR3 is built from 16 residues. Germline assignment: CDR1 MNHNS and CDR2 SASEGT. The CDR3 reads CASSSRIGDPTYEQYF. The CDR3 coding sequence is TGTGCCAGCAGTAGCCGAATTGGGGATCCGACCTACGAGCAGTACTTC.

The chain combines TRBV30 with TRBJ1-2; D gene unclear. V was pared by 3 bases and J by 4 bases, with 12 bases between. Germline CDR1 is GTSNPN and CDR2 is SVGIG (reference sequence). This CDR3 is built from 13 residues. The CDR3 spells CAWRADGTYGYTF. CDR3 nucleotides: TGTGCCTGGAGAGCGGACGGTACCTATGGCTACACCTTC.

Here the CDR3 DNA reads TGTGCCAGCAGCCCCGACAGGGAGGTAGGCGGGGAGCTGTTTTTT. It codes for CASSPDREVGGELFF. V gene TRBV12-3 or TRBV12-4 combines with J gene TRBJ2-2; possibly TRBD1 for D (7 bases). Trimming stripped 6 bases from V and 7 bases from J, with 18 bases between. The CDR3 contains 15 residues.

The chain combines TRBV7-2 with TRBJ2-7; D ambiguous. V lost 5 bases and J 9 bases, leaving 11 bases between the germline ends. The CDR3 covers 11 residues. In germline, CDR1 is SGHTA, CDR2 FQGNSA. CDR3: CASSAIGLQYF. The CDR3 nucleotides are TGTGCCAGCAGCGCAATCGGGTTGCAGTACTTC. Based on the CDR3 plus reference TRBV7-2 and TRBJ2-7, the full variable domain is GAGVSQSPSNKVTEKGKDVELRCDPISGHTALYWYRQSLGQGLEFLIYFQGNSAPDKSGLPSDRFSAERTGGSVSTLTIQRTQQEDSAVYLCASSAIGLQYFGPGTRLTVT.

This clonotype was detected only once. This CDR3 reads CSARELDRMHEQYF. The CDR3 DNA follows: TGCAGTGCTAGAGAATTGGACAGGATGCACGAGCAGTACTTC. The J gene is TRBJ2-7, the V gene TRBV20-1; TRBD1 agrees at 7 bases. V lost 0 bases to trimming and J lost 5 bases; unmatched junction nucleotides: 7. This CDR3 region has 14 residues. Germline V CDR1 and CDR2: DFQATT, SNEGSKA (reference sequence).

CDR3 coding DNA: TGTGCCAGCAGCTACTTTGCAGGAATCCAAGAGACCCAGTACTTC. Encoded protein: CASSYFAGIQETQYF. The chain employs TRBV7-8 and TRBJ2-5, with unresolved D. The CDR3 runs to 15 residues. The germline V gene encodes CDR1 SGHVS and CDR2 FQNEAQ. Trimming stripped 4 bases from V and 1 base from J, with 13 bases between.

This clonotype was found once. The V gene is TRBV7-8, the J gene TRBJ2-1, with TRBD2 as a possible D gene (5 bases). The CDR3 has 16 amino acids. The V gene lost 4 bases and the J gene lost 2 bases, with 15 bases spanning the gap. The V gene's germline CDR1 is SGHVS and CDR2 FQNEAQ. CDR3 DNA: TGTGCCAGCAGCTCGGTCGGTAGCGCGACCTACAATGAGCAGTTCTTC. This codes for CASSSVGSATYNEQFF.

The chain has TRBV18 and TRBJ2-1, with a weak D call TRBD2 (6 bases). The V end lost 0 bases, the J end lost 14 bases, and 14 bases lay between the germline ends. Germline CDR1 reads KGHSH; CDR2 reads LQKENI. The CDR3 totals 13 residues. This CDR3 is CASSPPGTGVKFF. The CDR3, as DNA: TGTGCCAGCTCACCACCGGGAACGGGAGTAAAGTTCTTC.

The chain couples TRBV7-9 to TRBJ1-1; no firm D call. V gave up 1 base and J gave up 2 bases, with 5 bases separating them. The CDR3 loop spans 13 amino acids. From germline, CDR1 is SEHNR and CDR2 FQNEAQ (reference sequence). The CDR3 sequence: CASSLETNTEAFF. The CDR3 bases are TGTGCCAGCAGCTTAGAAACAAACACTGAAGCTTTCTTT.

This clonotype showed up just a few times. The genes are TRBV10-3 and TRBJ1-2; D unclear. Germline assignment: CDR1 ENHRY and CDR2 SYGVKD. V dropped 3 bases and J dropped 5 bases, with 7 bases sitting between them. The CDR3 consists of 12 residues. The CDR3 DNA is TGTGCCATCAGTGATGGTCCATATGGCTACACCTTC. Encoded protein: CAISDGPYGYTF.

The CDR3 sequence is CASIPSGRSRNEQFF. The CDR3 coding sequence is TGTGCCAGCATCCCCAGCGGGCGGTCCAGAAATGAGCAGTTCTTC. The chain is built from TRBV6-1 and TRBJ2-1, with D possibly matching TRBD2 (6 bases). V lost 7 bases, J lost 7 bases, and 20 bases lay in between. CDR1 is MNHNS and CDR2 is SASEGT in the germline V gene. CDR3 size: 15 residues.

This chain links TRBV15 with TRBJ2-1, with D possibly being TRBD2 (5 bases). CDR3 size: 15 residues. Germline assignment: CDR1 LNHNV and CDR2 YYDKDF (reference sequence). V shed 0 bases and J shed 1 base, with 7 bases lying between them. The CDR3 protein is CATSRDRESYNEQFF. Here the CDR3 DNA reads TGTGCCACCAGCAGAGATCGGGAATCCTACAATGAGCAGTTCTTC.

This clonotype appeared many times. J is TRBJ1-5 and V is TRBV5-1; TRBD1 matches 8 bases. Germline V gene sequence: CDR1 SGHRS, CDR2 YFSETQ. This CDR3 is built from 17 residues. The ends lost 0 bases at V and 2 bases at J; junction bases unmatched: 7. The CDR3 loop reads CASSLGDRGLGNQPQHF. CDR3 nucleotide sequence: TGCGCCAGCAGCTTGGGTGACAGGGGATTGGGCAATCAGCCCCAGCATTTT.

Comments on this clonotype: It may be a read error: a sequence one base away is much more abundant. The chain is built from TRBV5-6 and TRBJ1-3; unclear D gene. The CDR3 is made up of 15 amino acids. Germline assignment: CDR1 SGHDT and CDR2 YYEEEE. CDR3: CASSLVTASANTIYF. Here the CDR3 DNA reads TGTGCCAGCAGCTTGGTTACAGCTTCTGCAAACACCATATATTTT.

The chain has TRBV25-1 and TRBJ2-1, with TRBD2 identical over 9 bases. Germline CDR1 MGHDK, CDR2 SYGVNS. V shed 6 bases and J 7 bases; nucleotides not matched to a gene: 13. The CDR3 sequence is 16 residues long. For the CDR3, the DNA is TGTGCCAGCAGCCCCCGTGAAGCGGGGGGTTTGAATGAGCAGTTCTTC. This sequence encodes CASSPREAGGLNEQFF.

To note about this clonotype: The junction departs from germline at one end; a sequencing error may be responsible. This chain joins TRBV2 and TRBJ2-1; D uncertain. The CDR3 is made up of 10 amino acids. Germline V gene sequence: CDR1 SNHLY, CDR2 FYNNEI. CDR3 protein: CASLYNGQFF. CDR3 DNA sequence: TGTGCCAGCCTTTACAATGGGCAGTTCTTC.

This clonotype was seen more than once but under ten times. A much larger clone differs from this one at a single base, so this may be a read error. The chain uses TRBV14 and TRBJ2-1, with a tentative D call TRBD1 (6 bases). Looked up from germline, CDR1 is SGHDN and CDR2 is FVKESK. The CDR3 extends over 13 amino acids. CDR3 sequence reads: CASSPGTNNEHFF. CDR3 sequence (DNA): TGTGCCAGCAGCCCCGGGACAAACAATGAGCATTTCTTC.

The table lists this clonotype with many counts. The chain links TRBV19 to TRBJ1-2; 8 positions agree with TRBD1. Looked up from germline, CDR1 is LNHDA and CDR2 is SQIVND (reference sequence). V shed 7 bases and J 4 bases; nucleotides not matched to a gene: 5. CDR3 size: 13 residues. The CDR3 loop reads CASNRGTGYGYTF. CDR3 nucleotides: TGTGCCAGTAACAGGGGGACTGGCTATGGCTACACCTTC. Combining the CDR3 with reference TRBV19 and TRBJ1-2 gives the whole variable domain DGGITQSPKYLFRKEGQNVTLSCEQNLNHDAMYWYRQDPGQGLRLIYYSQIVNDFQKGDIAEGYSVSREKKESFPLTVTSAQKNPTAFYLCASNRGTGYGYTFGSGTRLTVV.

Comment on this clonotype: A much larger clone sits a single nucleotide away, making a read error possible. The chain links TRBV12-3 or TRBV12-4 to TRBJ1-2, with TRBD1 as a possible D gene (6 bases). CDR3 size: 13 residues. V lost 2 bases to trimming and J lost 4 bases, with 8 bases between them. CDR3 region: CASSLRGTYGYTF. The CDR3 DNA follows: TGTGCCAGCAGTTTAAGGGGGACCTATGGCTACACCTTC.

This clonotype was detected many times. The chain links TRBV19 to TRBJ2-7; the D gene could be TRBD1 or TRBD2 (5 bases each). Germline CDR1 reads LNHDA; CDR2 reads SQIVND (reference sequence). The CDR3 consists of 15 residues. The germline V and J ends were trimmed by 4 bases and 2 bases, with 15 bases remaining between them. This CDR3 reads CASSTEAGTTYEQYF. CDR3 sequence (DNA): TGTGCCAGTAGTACTGAGGCCGGGACCACCTACGAGCAGTACTTC.

This chain joins TRBV20-1 and TRBJ2-7, with 7 bases identical to TRBD2. The CDR3 is 13 amino acids. Germline values: CDR1 DFQATT, CDR2 SNEGSKA (reference sequence). V shed 3 bases and J 0 bases; nucleotides not matched to a gene: 2. As DNA, the CDR3 is TGCAGTGCTAGGGGGGGGAGCTCCTACGAGCAGTACTTC. This gives the protein CSARGGSSYEQYF.

This clonotype has ten or more counts. CDR3 region: CASSSGGQGSETQYF. CDR3 bases: TGTGCCAGCAGCTCAGGGGGACAAGGGTCAGAGACCCAGTACTTC. The gene calls are TRBV5-8 and TRBJ2-5; TRBD1 matches 7 bases. J was trimmed by 4 bases and V by 3 bases; bases with no gene match: 9. Germline V gives CDR1 SGHTS, CDR2 YDEGEE. The CDR3 has 15 amino acids.

Worth noting for this clonotype: A much larger clone is a single base away; this may be a read error. This chain joins TRBV20-1 and TRBJ1-4; D gene unclear. This CDR3 contains 15 residues. CDR1 is DFQATT, CDR2 SNEGSKA, per germline (reference sequence). CDR3 amino acids: CSARDPGTTNEKPFF. CDR3 in DNA: TGCAGTGCTAGGGACCCGGGTACAACTAATGAAAAACCGTTTTTT.

V usage is TRBV19 and J usage is TRBJ1-5; D is perhaps TRBD1 (5 bases). This CDR3 is 15 amino acids long. Germline V gives CDR1 LNHDA, CDR2 SQIVND (reference sequence). V shed 6 bases and J shed 0 bases, with 12 bases lying between them. The CDR3 bases are TGTGCCAGTAGCGACAGCGACTATAGCAATCAGCCCCAGCATTTT. Amino acid sequence: CASSDSDYSNQPQHF.